The 17 T cell receptor beta chains listed next were all sequenced from one sample in a study of blood T cell repertoires in COVID-19. The table came from immunoSEQ multiplex PCR; TCRdb's copy has only in-frame clones and leaves some out. In the table there are just over 250,000 clones, about 80% of which are singletons. Sequenced input: PBMCs or T cells enriched from blood (not recorded which). These receptor sequences come from a man aged 25 to 45 with acute COVID-19.

The V call is TRBV19, the J call TRBJ1-1, with no clear D. The germline V and J ends were trimmed by 1 base and 0 bases, with 9 bases remaining between them. The germline V gene has CDR1 LNHDA and CDR2 SQIVND (reference sequence). CDR3 length equals 15 residues. This CDR3 reads CASSIGPGMNTEAFF. CDR3 sequence (DNA): TGTGCCAGTAGTATAGGTCCAGGTATGAACACTGAAGCTTTCTTT.

This chain joins TRBV29-1 and TRBJ1-4, with 12 bases aligning to TRBD1. Germline CDR1 reads SQVTM; CDR2 reads ANQGSEA. With V trimmed by 8 bases and J by 8 bases, 6 bases remained unmatched. The CDR3 length is 13 residues. CDR3 residues: CSPRGTGGEKLFF. The CDR3 nucleotides read TGCAGCCCGAGGGGGACAGGGGGCGAAAAACTGTTTTTT. Supplemented by reference TRBV29-1 and TRBJ1-4, the full variable domain reads SAVISQKPSRDICQRGTSLTIQCQVDSQVTMMFWYRQQPGQSLTLIATANQGSEATYESGFVIDKFPISRPNLTFSTLTVSNMSPEDSSIYLCSPRGTGGEKLFFGSGTQLSVL.

The J gene is TRBJ2-1, the V gene TRBV7-9; 10 bases agree with TRBD2. Germline trimming cut 1 base from V and 5 bases from J; bases unmatched to any gene: 2. Germline CDR1 SEHNR, CDR2 FQNEAQ (reference sequence). This CDR3 has 15 residues. The DNA for the CDR3 is TGTGCCAGCAGCTTAGTCCTAGCGGGAGACAATGAGCAGTTCTTC. Residues: CASSLVLAGDNEQFF. Using reference TRBV7-9 and TRBJ2-1 for the parts outside the CDR3, the full variable domain is DTGVSQNPRHKITKRGQNVTFRCDPISEHNRLYWYRQTLGQGPEFLTYFQNEAQLEKSRLLSDRFSAERPKGSFSTLEIQRTEQGDSAMYLCASSLVLAGDNEQFFGPGTRLTVL.

The chain is built from TRBV24-1 and TRBJ1-2; 7 bases are a match to TRBD1. The CDR3 spans 15 residues. J gave up 4 bases and V 3 bases, and 7 bases lay outside the gene matches. The V gene's germline CDR1 is KGHDR and CDR2 SFDVKD. The CDR3 spells CATSDPQGELYGYTF. The CDR3 bases are TGTGCCACCAGTGATCCTCAGGGGGAACTCTATGGCTACACCTTC.

The chain couples TRBV7-9 to TRBJ1-2, with a weak D call TRBD1 (5 bases). CDR1 and CDR2 from the germline V gene are SEHNR and FQNEAQ (reference sequence). CDR3 length equals 12 residues. The V end was cut by 8 bases, the J end by 7 bases, with 14 bases between. The chain's CDR3 is CASLGVGSGYTF. Written as DNA, the CDR3 is TGTGCCAGCCTAGGGGTGGGCTCTGGCTACACCTTC.

V is TRBV18 and J is TRBJ2-1, with 9 bases aligning to TRBD1. Losses at the gene ends were 3 bases for V and 7 bases for J; bases not matched to a gene: 7. Per the germline V gene, CDR1 is KGHSH and CDR2 is LQKENI. This CDR3 is built from 15 residues. For the CDR3, the DNA is TGTGCCAGCTCACCGGACAGGGGCGGTCGAAATGAGCAGTTCTTC. It encodes CASSPDRGGRNEQFF.

There are a few counts of this clone. This chain links TRBV4-1 with TRBJ1-1; no firm D call. V lost 2 bases, J lost 5 bases, and 9 bases lay in between. CDR1 and CDR2 (germline): MGHRA, YSYEKL. This CDR3 has 13 residues. The CDR3 region is CASSQIGGTEAFF. The CDR3 DNA reads TGCGCCAGCAGCCAAATTGGAGGGACTGAAGCTTTCTTT.

This chain uses TRBV10-3 with TRBJ1-2, with 11 bases lining up with TRBD1. Trimming cost V 5 bases and J 1 base; bases outside gene matches: 6. CDR1 ENHRY and CDR2 SYGVKD come from the germline V gene. This CDR3 has 16 residues. The CDR3 DNA follows: TGTGCCATCAGTCAGTTGGGACAGGGGGATAACTATGGCTACACCTTC. Translation: CAISQLGQGDNYGYTF.

Written as DNA, the CDR3 is TGTGCCAGCAGTGACAGGGGGCTTGGCTACACCTTC. Protein product: CASSDRGLGYTF. The chain combines TRBV7-8 with TRBJ1-2; 10 bases fit TRBD1. The junction had 2 bases not matched to a gene; V was cut back by 6 bases and J by 7 bases. The germline V gene has CDR1 SGHVS and CDR2 FQNEAQ. The CDR3 is 12 amino acids.

This clone was seen a single time. The rearrangement links TRBV28 to TRBJ2-1, with 11 bases lining up with TRBD1. CDR3 size: 19 residues. V shed 5 bases and J 8 bases; nucleotides not matched to a gene: 20. The germline gives CDR1 MDHEN, CDR2 SYDVKM. CDR3 sequence: CASSMFSGTGGLALDEQFF. As DNA, the CDR3 is TGTGCCAGCAGTATGTTCTCCGGGACAGGGGGACTTGCGTTGGATGAGCAGTTCTTC.

This clone has only a few counts. V is TRBV19 and J is TRBJ1-2, with a possible D match to TRBD1 (5 bases). The CDR3 is 13 residues long. V was shortened by 5 bases and J by 8 bases, with 15 bases between the two germline ends. Germline-derived CDR1 and CDR2 are LNHDA and SQIVND (reference sequence). The DNA of the CDR3 is TGTGCCAGTAGTGAACCAGGGCGCTTGGGCTACACCTTC. Translated: CASSEPGRLGYTF.

This clone appeared a few times. In nucleotides, the CDR3 is TGTGCCAGCAGCTCCTTGGCGGACAGTGGCACCGGGGAGCTGTTTTTT. This codes for CASSSLADSGTGELFF. The V call is TRBV7-9, the J call TRBJ2-2, with TRBD1 as a possible D gene (6 bases). V was shortened by 4 bases and J by 4 bases, with 16 bases between the two germline ends. The V gene's germline CDR1 is SEHNR and CDR2 FQNEAQ (reference sequence). This CDR3 region has 16 residues.

The CDR3 loop is CASSPSSGRVNEQFF. CDR3 DNA sequence: TGTGCCAGCAGCCCCTCTAGCGGGAGAGTGAATGAGCAGTTCTTC. This chain uses TRBV7-3 with TRBJ2-1; 10 bases are a match to TRBD2. The CDR3 sequence is 15 residues long. The junction had 8 bases not matched to a gene; V was cut back by 5 bases and J by 7 bases. From germline, CDR1 is SGHTA and CDR2 FQGTGA. Together with reference TRBV7-3 and TRBJ2-1, the CDR3 gives the full variable domain: GAGVSQTPSNKVTEKGKYVELRCDPISGHTALYWYRQSLGQGPEFLIYFQGTGAADDSGLPNDRFFAVRPEGSVSTLKIQRTERGDSAVYLCASSPSSGRVNEQFFGPGTRLTVL.

Remarks on this clone: One end of the junction is discordant with germline, which a read error may explain. The chain uses TRBV6-1 and TRBJ1-2; a possible D gene is TRBD1 (6 bases). Germline V gene data show CDR1 as MNHNS and CDR2 as SASEGT. CDR3 length: 14 residues. The CDR3, as DNA: TGTGCCAGCAGTGAAACAGGGCGGATGGGGAAGTTCTCCTTC. Residues: CASSETGRMGKFSF.

This chain links TRBV4-2 with TRBJ1-1; D not resolved. Germline V lookup: CDR1 LGHNA, CDR2 YNFKEQ. Deletions cut 7 bases from V and 0 bases from J, with 12 bases between. The CDR3 is 14 residues long. In nucleotides, the CDR3 is TGTGCCAGCAAAAGGGCGGGGATGAACACTGAAGCTTTCTTT. It specifies CASKRAGMNTEAFF.

V is TRBV19 and J is TRBJ2-5; weak D call: TRBD2 (5 bases). This CDR3 has 13 amino acids. The germline V gene encodes CDR1 LNHDA and CDR2 SQIVND (reference sequence). V was shortened by 0 bases and J by 3 bases, with 5 bases between the two germline ends. The DNA of the CDR3 is TGTGCCAGTAGTATAGACGGGGAAGAGACCCAGTACTTC. Residues: CASSIDGEETQYF.

The chain has TRBV29-1 and TRBJ1-3, with D perhaps TRBD1 (5 bases). V was cut by 7 bases and J by 3 bases, with 16 bases left in between. Germline loops: CDR1 SQVTM, CDR2 ANQGSEA. The CDR3 covers 14 residues. The CDR3 region is CSAAGGSGGNTIYF. In DNA form, the CDR3 reads TGCAGCGCCGCCGGGGGGTCAGGTGGAAACACCATATATTTT.